These 3 T cell receptor beta chains share one sample of origin, sequenced in a study of T-cell reconstitution after alpha-beta-depleted transplantation in children. The TCRbeta library was prepared with unique molecular identifiers. TCRdb reprocessed the PCR reads via MiXCR and lists one record per CDR3 protein. This sample carries about 610,000 distinct CDR3 sequences, about 10% of them seen once, and the ten largest clones take roughly 4%. Material: PBMCs from the stem cell graft donor, obtained from the stem cell graft. Receptors originate from a human donor who donated a stem cell graft to a child with acute myeloid leukemia.

The V call is TRBV12-3 or TRBV12-4, the J call TRBJ2-1, with D tentatively TRBD2 (5 bases). The CDR3 runs to 19 residues. V was cut by 2 bases and J by 7 bases, with 27 bases left in between. Written as DNA, the CDR3 is TGTGCCAGCAGTTTACTTCAAGGGATCGGGATAGTGGGTGGTAATGAGCAGTTCTTC. Its protein is CASSLLQGIGIVGGNEQFF.

There are many counts of this clonotype. CDR3 loop: CASSRDRGSNEQFF. DNA for the CDR3: TGTGCCAGCAGCCGGGACAGGGGCTCCAATGAGCAGTTCTTC. The V gene is TRBV7-2, the J gene TRBJ2-1, with 10 bases identical to TRBD1. Germline loops: CDR1 SGHTA, CDR2 FQGNSA. This CDR3 region has 14 residues. Trimming removed 5 bases from V and 6 bases from J; junction bases left unmatched: 4.

This clonotype showed up just a few times. The chain is built from TRBV7-9 and TRBJ1-5, with D hard to call. Germline CDR1 reads SEHNR; CDR2 reads FQNEAQ (reference sequence). The CDR3 loop spans 13 amino acids. V lost 1 base and J lost 7, with 8 bases in between. CDR3 in amino acids: CASSLVAGQPQHF. CDR3 nucleotide sequence: TGTGCCAGCAGCTTAGTCGCTGGGCAGCCCCAGCATTTT.